This T cell receptor beta chain was recovered during a study of radiotherapy plus CTLA-4 blockade in lung cancer. V lost 4 bases, J lost 2 bases, and 11 bases lay in between. Germline CDR1 and CDR2: MNHNY and SVGAGI (reference sequence). This CDR3 spans 14 amino acids. A word on this clone: The antigen remains unidentified.

Notes on the study in general: Blood TCR clones of tumor origin expanded after radiotherapy plus ipilimumab.

Profiling relied on immunoSEQ multiplex PCR, and the TCRdb table lists in-frame clones only, not all of them. Of fewer than 65,000 clones listed, roughly four fifths are singletons. The sample consisted of peripheral blood, taken from a patient treated with radiotherapy plus ipilimumab. The V call is TRBV6-6, the J call TRBJ1-1; a weak D match, TRBD1 (6 bases). The sequence was collected from a human donor with non-small cell lung cancer whose response to radiotherapy plus ipilimumab could not be evaluated. The CDR3 region is CASSSSGANTEAFF. The CDR3 bases are TGTGCCAGCAGTTCCTCAGGGGCAAACACTGAAGCTTTCTTT.